This T cell receptor beta chain was obtained from a study of OX40 agonist ivuxolimab in advanced cancers. On the study more broadly: Eligibility rules accepted prior anti-PD-1, anti-PD-L1 or anti-CTLA-4 therapy, and 30% to 40% had some. Whole-study results and caveats: Clonal expansion from baseline to week 6 occurred in both CD4+ and CD8+ T cells. Low levels of normalized T-cell clonal expansion also appeared in some nonresponders.

Clones were read by immunoSEQ multiplex PCR, and TCRdb kept only the in-frame ones, dropping some. The table has more than 100,000 clones, 90% seen once; the top ten hold less than 1.1%. Turning to this clone: The antigen remains undetermined.

Germline CDR1 and CDR2: LNHDA and SQIVND (reference sequence). The V end was cut by 3 bases, the J end by 6 bases, with 15 bases between. The CDR3 has 14 residues. V gene TRBV19 combines with J gene TRBJ2-7; D ambiguous. The sequencing used CD4+ or CD8+ T cells sorted from blood, collected in a trial of the OX40 agonist ivuxolimab. The sequence was obtained from an adult with an advanced solid tumor such as melanoma, head and neck, liver or kidney cancer. The chain's CDR3 is CASSIKATSGEQYF. In DNA, the CDR3 is TGTGCCAGTAGTATTAAAGCAACAAGTGGCGAGCAGTACTTC.